One sample yielded the 10 T cell receptor beta chains listed below, sequenced in a study of T cell repertoires in cytomegalovirus infection. One entry per CDR3 protein results from TCRdb running MiXCR on the reads. The table records approximately 550,000 distinct CDR3 sequences, about 15% of them present only once. Sequenced input: CD8+ T cells from PBMCs. These receptors all come from a human donor in good health (CMV status not recorded). Some clones in this sample may be carry-over from other donors' samples.

Comment on this clonotype: A read error may be the cause here, since a much bigger clone is one base away. The V gene is TRBV5-4, the J gene TRBJ2-1; no reliable D call. The CDR3 totals 15 residues. The germline gives CDR1 SGHNT, CDR2 YYREEE (reference sequence). The CDR3 reads CASSLPDLSYNVQFF. In DNA, the CDR3 is TGTGCCAGCAGCTTACCGGATCTCTCCTACAATGTGCAGTTCTTC.

This clonotype was observed many times. The V call is TRBV10-3, the J call TRBJ1-1; 8 bases match TRBD1. Trimming took 2 bases from V and 0 from J; bases not matched to a gene: 2. The CDR3 sequence is 15 residues long. Looked up from germline, CDR1 is ENHRY and CDR2 is SYGVKD. CDR3 protein: CAISEGGQVNTEAFF. The CDR3 bases are TGTGCCATCAGTGAGGGGGGACAGGTGAACACTGAAGCTTTCTTT.

This clonotype has a count of ten or more. The chain couples TRBV7-8 to TRBJ2-1; TRBD1 agrees at 7 bases. Germline assignment: CDR1 SGHVS and CDR2 FQNEAQ. The CDR3 is 18 amino acids. Losses at the gene ends were 3 bases for V and 3 bases for J; bases not matched to a gene: 14. In nucleotides, the CDR3 is TGTGCCAGCAGCTTCCCTCGCGTCACAGGGGTGAGCTACAATGAGCAGTTCTTC. Encoded protein: CASSFPRVTGVSYNEQFF.

The chain employs TRBV20-1 and TRBJ1-5, with D tentatively TRBD1 (5 bases). Germline lookup yields CDR1 DFQATT and CDR2 SNEGSKA (reference sequence). The CDR3 consists of 18 residues. Trimming took 1 base from V and 1 from J, leaving 20 bases between them. The CDR3 reads CSARVIKAGIMSNQPQHF. The CDR3 DNA follows: TGCAGTGCTAGAGTCATAAAGGCAGGGATTATGAGCAATCAGCCCCAGCATTTT.

This rearrangement joins TRBV5-1 to TRBJ2-2; D is ambiguous. The ends were cut back, 0 bases at V and 7 bases at J, with 16 bases in the middle. The germline V gene encodes CDR1 SGHRS and CDR2 YFSETQ. This CDR3 contains 16 residues. The CDR3 reads CASSLGAPMDGGELFF. The CDR3 DNA follows: TGCGCCAGCAGCTTGGGGGCCCCAATGGATGGCGGGGAGCTGTTTTTT.

This clonotype was picked up many times. CDR3 DNA sequence: TGTGCCAGCAGTTCGTGGACTAGCGGGAGTTCAGATACGCAGTATTTT. As protein: CASSSWTSGSSDTQYF. The J gene is TRBJ2-3, the V gene TRBV28; 13 nucleotides line up with TRBD2. J lost 4 bases, V lost 4 bases, and 5 bases had no gene match. Germline-derived CDR1 and CDR2 are MDHEN and SYDVKM. The CDR3 extends over 16 amino acids.

The table lists this clonotype with a few counts. The chain employs TRBV29-1 and TRBJ2-2, with TRBD1 identical over 9 bases. CDR3 length: 15 amino acids. The germline CDR1 and CDR2 sequences are SQVTM and ANQGSEA. V lost 4 bases, J lost 6 bases, and 9 bases stayed unmatched. CDR3 nucleotides: TGCAGCGTTGGCCCGCGACAGGGGGAGGCCGGGGAGCTGTTTTTT. This gives the protein CSVGPRQGEAGELFF.

This clonotype showed up just a few times. The chain has TRBV20-1 and TRBJ2-5; D remains ambiguous. CDR1 and CDR2 (germline): DFQATT, SNEGSKA (reference sequence). CDR3 length: 14 residues. V was trimmed by 3 bases and J by 5 bases, leaving 16 bases between them. The CDR3 reads CSARPLITPETQYF. CDR3 nucleotide sequence: TGCAGTGCTAGGCCCCTGATTACCCCGGAGACCCAGTACTTC.

This clonotype was detected only a few times. The chain recombines TRBV20-1 with TRBJ2-7; 10 bases are a match to TRBD2. CDR1 is DFQATT and CDR2 is SNEGSKA in the germline V gene (reference sequence). The CDR3 is 18 residues long. J was trimmed by 0 bases and V by 1 base; bases with no gene match: 12. CDR3 residues: CSARGEPSGSLSSYEQYF. CDR3 coding DNA: TGCAGTGCTAGAGGGGAACCTAGCGGGAGCTTATCCTCCTACGAGCAGTACTTC.

Remarks on this clonotype: Compared with germline, one end of the junction differs, possibly owing to a read error. This chain uses TRBV7-2 with TRBJ2-7, with 7 bases fitting TRBD2. Germline V lookup: CDR1 SGHTA, CDR2 FQGNSA. This CDR3 spans 15 amino acids. The CDR3 DNA reads TGTGCCAGAAGCTATAGCGGGTCGAGCTCATACGAGCAGTACTTC. Translating it yields CARSYSGSSSYEQYF.